This TCR beta chain emerged from a study of T cell responses to AZD1222 COVID-19 vaccine. Germline-derived CDR1 and CDR2 are LGHDT and YNNKEL (reference sequence). V lost 1 base to trimming and J lost 5 bases, with 10 bases between them. This CDR3 spans 14 amino acids. Turning to this clone: Its target is not known.

Profiling relied on immunoSEQ multiplex PCR, and the TCRdb table lists in-frame clones only, not all of them. The sample lists just under 150,000 clones; 70% to 90% were seen once. General study points: Donors were largely white British and mainly female; clonal diversity was possibly underestimated. Only a handful of people who got AZD1222 tested seropositive at baseline. Spike-specific TCR breadth and depth grew following two AZD1222 doses. There were repertoire samples only from the period after the peak T cell response.

V usage is TRBV3-1 (or the pseudogene TRBV3-2) and J usage is TRBJ2-3; D ambiguous. The input for sequencing was peripheral blood, taken 28 days after the second dose of the MenACWY control vaccine. The receptor comes from an adult who received the MenACWY meningococcal vaccine as a control. CDR3: CASSQVGSLDTQYF. The CDR3 bases are TGTGCCAGCAGCCAAGTGGGATCATTAGATACGCAGTATTTT.